The next 3 T cell receptor beta chains were all read from a single sample in a study of blood T cell repertoires in COVID-19. Only in-frame clones appear in the TCRdb table, and some are missing; sequencing was by immunoSEQ multiplex PCR. Among tens of thousands of clones listed, around 83% were seen once. The sample was peripheral blood. These receptors originate from a man in his forties or fifties with active COVID-19.

This clone showed up just a few times. The chain couples TRBV13 to TRBJ2-7, with no clear D. The CDR3 has 12 amino acids. Germline-derived CDR1 and CDR2 are PRHDT and FYEKMQ (reference sequence). V shed 2 bases and J shed 6 bases, with 8 bases lying between them. The CDR3 here is CASSLSPGEQYV. The CDR3 DNA follows: TGTGCCAGCAGCTTATCCCCGGGCGAGCAGTACGTC.

This sequence joins TRBV14 and TRBJ2-1; a weak D match, TRBD1 (5 bases). V lost 1 base to trimming and J lost 5 bases, with 15 bases between them. The CDR3 has 16 residues. Germline V gene sequence: CDR1 SGHDN, CDR2 FVKESK. Written as DNA, the CDR3 is TGTGCCAGCAGCCAAGCTGGCAGGGTACTTCACAATGAGCAGTTCTTC. Translated: CASSQAGRVLHNEQFF.

The chain uses TRBV3-1 (or the pseudogene TRBV3-2) and TRBJ2-2; a possible D gene is TRBD1 (5 bases). V was clipped by 4 bases and J by 5 bases, with 8 bases between them. This CDR3 spans 13 amino acids. CDR1 is LGHDT and CDR2 is YNNKEL in the germline V gene (reference sequence). The CDR3 spells CASSPKGTGELFF. Here the CDR3 DNA reads TGTGCCAGCAGCCCTAAGGGGACCGGGGAGCTGTTTTTT.